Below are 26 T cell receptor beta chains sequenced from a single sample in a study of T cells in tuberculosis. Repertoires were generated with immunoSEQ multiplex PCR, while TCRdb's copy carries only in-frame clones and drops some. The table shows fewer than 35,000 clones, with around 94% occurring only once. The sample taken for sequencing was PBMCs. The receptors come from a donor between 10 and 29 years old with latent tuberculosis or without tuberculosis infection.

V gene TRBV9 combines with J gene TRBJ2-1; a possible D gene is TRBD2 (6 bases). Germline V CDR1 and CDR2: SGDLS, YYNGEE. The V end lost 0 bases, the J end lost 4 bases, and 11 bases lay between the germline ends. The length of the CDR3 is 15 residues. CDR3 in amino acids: CASSVEGGSYNEQFF. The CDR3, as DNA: TGTGCCAGCAGCGTAGAAGGAGGGAGTTACAATGAGCAGTTCTTC.

The CDR3 protein is CASSDWTSSYEQYF. CDR3 DNA: TGTGCCAGCAGCGACTGGACTAGCAGCTACGAGCAGTACTTC. V and J are TRBV7-2 and TRBJ2-7, with TRBD2 identical over 8 bases. The CDR3 has 14 amino acids. After removal of 5 bases from V and 3 bases from J, the junction contained 6 bases not matched to a gene. In germline, CDR1 is SGHTA, CDR2 FQGNSA.

This chain's CDR3 is CASSLTLTGINEQFF. CDR3 DNA sequence: TGTGCCAGCAGCTTAACCCTGACAGGGATCAATGAGCAGTTCTTC. The chain combines TRBV7-9 with TRBJ2-1; TRBD1 matches at 7 bases. Unmatched junction bases numbered 7, after V lost 2 bases and J lost 6 bases. The CDR3 covers 15 residues. Looked up from germline, CDR1 is SEHNR and CDR2 is FQNEAQ (reference sequence).

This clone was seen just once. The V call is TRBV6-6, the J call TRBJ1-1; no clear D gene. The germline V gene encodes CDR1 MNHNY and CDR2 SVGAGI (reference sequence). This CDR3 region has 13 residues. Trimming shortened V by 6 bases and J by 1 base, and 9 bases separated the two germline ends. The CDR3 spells CASSKRQNTEAFF. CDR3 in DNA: TGTGCCAGCAGCAAACGACAGAACACTGAAGCTTTCTTT.

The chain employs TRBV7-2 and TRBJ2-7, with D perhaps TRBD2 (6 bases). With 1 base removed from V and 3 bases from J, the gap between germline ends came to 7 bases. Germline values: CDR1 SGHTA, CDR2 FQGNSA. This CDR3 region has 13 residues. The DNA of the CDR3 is TGTGCCAGCAGCTTAGGGGGAGGCTACGAGCAGTACTTC. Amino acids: CASSLGGGYEQYF.

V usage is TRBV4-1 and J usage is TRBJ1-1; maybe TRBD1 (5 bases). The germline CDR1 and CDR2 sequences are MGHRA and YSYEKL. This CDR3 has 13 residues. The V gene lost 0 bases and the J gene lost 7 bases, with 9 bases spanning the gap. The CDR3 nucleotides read TGCGCCAGCAGCCAAGATTGGGGGGGTGAAGCTTTCTTT. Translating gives CASSQDWGGEAFF.

Here the CDR3 reads CSASGYNEQFF. DNA for the CDR3: TGCAGTGCTAGCGGTTACAATGAGCAGTTCTTC. The rearrangement links TRBV20-1 to TRBJ2-1; D is ambiguous. The germline gives CDR1 DFQATT, CDR2 SNEGSKA (reference sequence). The CDR3 length is 11 residues. V was trimmed by 3 bases and J by 4 bases, leaving 4 bases between them.

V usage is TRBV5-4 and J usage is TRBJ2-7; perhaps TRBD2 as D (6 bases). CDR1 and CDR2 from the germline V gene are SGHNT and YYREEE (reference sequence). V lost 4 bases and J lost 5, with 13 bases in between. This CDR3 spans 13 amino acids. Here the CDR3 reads CASSPGLSHEQYF. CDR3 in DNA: TGTGCCAGCAGCCCCGGACTAAGCCACGAGCAGTACTTC. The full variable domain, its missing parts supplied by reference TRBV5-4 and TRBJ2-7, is ETGVTQSPTHLIKTRGQQVTLRCSSQSGHNTVSWYQQALGQGPQFIFQYYREEENGRGNFPPRFSGLQFPNYSSELNVNALELDDSALYLCASSPGLSHEQYFGPGTRLTVT.

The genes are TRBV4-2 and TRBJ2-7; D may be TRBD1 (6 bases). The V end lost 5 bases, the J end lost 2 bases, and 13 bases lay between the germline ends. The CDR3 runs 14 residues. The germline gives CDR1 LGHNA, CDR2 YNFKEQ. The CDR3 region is CASSTRQVPYEQYF. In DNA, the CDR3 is TGTGCCAGCAGCACTCGACAGGTACCCTACGAGCAGTACTTC.

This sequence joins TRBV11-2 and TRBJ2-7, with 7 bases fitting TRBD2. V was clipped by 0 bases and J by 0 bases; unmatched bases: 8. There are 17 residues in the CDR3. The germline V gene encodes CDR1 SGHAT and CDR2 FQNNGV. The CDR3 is CASSLDQWRGSSYEQYF. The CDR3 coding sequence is TGTGCCAGCAGCTTAGATCAATGGCGGGGGAGCTCCTACGAGCAGTACTTC.

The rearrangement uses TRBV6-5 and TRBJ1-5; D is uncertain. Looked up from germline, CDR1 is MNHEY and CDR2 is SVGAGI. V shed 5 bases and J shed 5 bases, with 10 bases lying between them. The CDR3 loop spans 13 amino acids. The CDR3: CASSGRVDQPQHF. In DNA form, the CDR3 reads TGTGCCAGCAGTGGTCGAGTAGATCAGCCCCAGCATTTT.

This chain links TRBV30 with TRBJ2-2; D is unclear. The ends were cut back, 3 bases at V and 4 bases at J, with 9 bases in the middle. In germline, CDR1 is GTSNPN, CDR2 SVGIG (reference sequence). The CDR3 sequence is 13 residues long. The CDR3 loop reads CAWSPQLTGELFF. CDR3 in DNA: TGTGCCTGGAGCCCCCAACTCACCGGGGAGCTGTTTTTT.

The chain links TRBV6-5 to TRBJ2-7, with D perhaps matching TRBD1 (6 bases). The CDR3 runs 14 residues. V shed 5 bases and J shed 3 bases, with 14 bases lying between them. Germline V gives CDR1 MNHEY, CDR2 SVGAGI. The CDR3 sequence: CASSRHTGIYEQYF. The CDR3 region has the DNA TGTGCCAGCAGTCGACATACAGGGATCTACGAGCAGTACTTC.

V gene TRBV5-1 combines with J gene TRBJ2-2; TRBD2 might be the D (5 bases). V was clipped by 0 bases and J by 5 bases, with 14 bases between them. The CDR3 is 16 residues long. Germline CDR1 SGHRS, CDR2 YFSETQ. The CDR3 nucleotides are TGCGCCAGCAGCTTGGCCCGGGGTGGTGGAACCGGGGAGCTGTTTTTT. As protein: CASSLARGGGTGELFF.

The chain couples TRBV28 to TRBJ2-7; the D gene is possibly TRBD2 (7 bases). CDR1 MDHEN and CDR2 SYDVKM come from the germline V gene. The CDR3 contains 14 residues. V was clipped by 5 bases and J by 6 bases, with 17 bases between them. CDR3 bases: TGTGCCAGCAGTCTAGGGGGGGATTCATCCGAGCAGTACTTC. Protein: CASSLGGDSSEQYF.

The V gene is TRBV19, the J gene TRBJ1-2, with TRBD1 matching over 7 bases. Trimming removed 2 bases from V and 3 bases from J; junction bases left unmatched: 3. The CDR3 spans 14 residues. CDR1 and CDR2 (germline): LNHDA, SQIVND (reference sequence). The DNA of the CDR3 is TGTGCCAGTAGTATAAGACAGGGCGACTATGGCTACACCTTC. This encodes CASSIRQGDYGYTF.

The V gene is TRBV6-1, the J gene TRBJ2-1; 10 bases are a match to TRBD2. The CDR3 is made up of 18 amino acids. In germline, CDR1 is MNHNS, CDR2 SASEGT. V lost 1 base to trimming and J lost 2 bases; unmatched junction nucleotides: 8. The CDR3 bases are TGTGCCAGCAGTGAAGTAGCTAGCGGGAGATGGGCCTACAATGAGCAGTTCTTC. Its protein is CASSEVASGRWAYNEQFF.

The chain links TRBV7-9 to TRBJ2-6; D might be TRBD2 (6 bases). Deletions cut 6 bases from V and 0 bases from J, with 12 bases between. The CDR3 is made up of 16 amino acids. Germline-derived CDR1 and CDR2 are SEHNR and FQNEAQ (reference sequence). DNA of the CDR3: TGTGCCAGCAGACCGACAGCGGGCTCTGGGGCCAACGTCCTGACTTTC. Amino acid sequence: CASRPTAGSGANVLTF.

CDR3 protein: CASSEGTGPGEQYF. In nucleotides, the CDR3 is TGTGCCAGCAGCGAGGGGACAGGGCCCGGGGAGCAGTACTTC. The J gene is TRBJ2-7, the V gene TRBV9, with 9 bases matching TRBD1. The J segment lost 7 bases and the V segment lost 3 bases, leaving 8 bases of the junction unmatched. Germline CDR1 SGDLS, CDR2 YYNGEE. The CDR3 loop spans 14 amino acids.

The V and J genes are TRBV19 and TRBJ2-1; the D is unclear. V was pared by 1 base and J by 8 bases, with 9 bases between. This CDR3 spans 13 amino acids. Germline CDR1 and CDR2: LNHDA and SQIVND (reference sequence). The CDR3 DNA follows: TGTGCCAGTAGTATAGGGGTTGGAGATGAGCAGTTCTTC. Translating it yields CASSIGVGDEQFF.

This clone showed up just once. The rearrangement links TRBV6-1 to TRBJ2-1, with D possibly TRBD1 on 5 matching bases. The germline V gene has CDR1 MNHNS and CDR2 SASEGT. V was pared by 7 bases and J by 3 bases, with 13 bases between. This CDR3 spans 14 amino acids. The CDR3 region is CASMGQRHYNEQFF. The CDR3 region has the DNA TGTGCCAGCATGGGGCAAAGACACTACAATGAGCAGTTCTTC.

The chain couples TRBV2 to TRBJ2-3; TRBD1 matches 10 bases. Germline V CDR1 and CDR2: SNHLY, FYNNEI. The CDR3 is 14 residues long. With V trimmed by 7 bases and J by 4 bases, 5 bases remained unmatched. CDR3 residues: CASTPGTGADTQYF. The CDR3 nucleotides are TGTGCCAGCACGCCCGGGACAGGGGCAGATACGCAGTATTTT.

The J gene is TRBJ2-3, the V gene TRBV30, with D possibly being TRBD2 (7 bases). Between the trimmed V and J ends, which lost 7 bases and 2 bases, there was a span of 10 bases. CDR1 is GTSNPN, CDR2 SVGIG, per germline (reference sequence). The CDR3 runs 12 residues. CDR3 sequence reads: CALGGDTDTQYF. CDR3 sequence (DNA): TGTGCCTTAGGGGGGGACACAGATACGCAGTATTTT.

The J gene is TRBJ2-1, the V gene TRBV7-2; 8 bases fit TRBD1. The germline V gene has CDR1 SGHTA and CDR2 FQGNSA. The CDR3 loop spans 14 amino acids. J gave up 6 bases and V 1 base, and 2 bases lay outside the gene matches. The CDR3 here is CASSLVQGVNEQFF. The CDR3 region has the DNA TGTGCCAGCAGCTTAGTACAGGGGGTCAATGAGCAGTTCTTC.

CDR3 coding DNA: TGTGCCAGCAGCCTCTCCGCAGGTTTAACTGAAGCTTTCTTT. Amino acids: CASSLSAGLTEAFF. The chain links TRBV14 to TRBJ1-1, with D uncertain. The CDR3 contains 14 residues. V lost 4 bases, J lost 5 bases, and 14 bases lay in between. Germline lookup yields CDR1 SGHDN and CDR2 FVKESK.

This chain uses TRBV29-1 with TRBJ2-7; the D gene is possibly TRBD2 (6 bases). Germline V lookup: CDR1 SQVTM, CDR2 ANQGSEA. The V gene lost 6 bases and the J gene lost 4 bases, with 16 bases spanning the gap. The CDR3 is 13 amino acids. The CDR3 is CSVAPGTFYEQYF. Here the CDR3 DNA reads TGCAGCGTAGCTCCTGGGACTTTTTACGAGCAGTACTTC.